The source of this TCR beta chain is a study of graft-versus-host responses after intestinal transplantation. Study overall: Each patient got anti-thymocyte globulin induction, then tacrolimus and steroids for roughly 3 years.

Comments on this clone: The target antigen is unknown.

Method: immunoSEQ multiplex PCR; TCRdb's copy keeps in-frame clones and lacks some. The profile shows about 150,000 clones, 80% to 95% of them singletons. Study-level points and caveats: Investigators detected GvH clones in recipient marrow, with some emerging earlier in ileum or blood. Among circulating GvH clones, peak levels were associated with early post-transplant declines in HvG clones.

Germline V lookup: CDR1 LNHDA, CDR2 SQIVND (reference sequence). The CDR3 runs to 15 residues. With 3 bases removed from V and 4 bases from J, the gap between germline ends came to 15 bases. This chain joins TRBV19 and TRBJ1-2; D is ambiguous. The TCR originated in a human donor who received an intestinal transplant. The sequencing used unstimulated CD4+ T cells sorted from spleen or lymph node cells, collected before intestinal transplant. CDR3 region: CASSISRVQVYGYTF. CDR3 bases: TGTGCCAGTAGTATTAGTCGAGTCCAGGTCTATGGCTACACCTTC. The full variable domain, in which reference TRBV19 and TRBJ1-2 provide the parts outside the CDR3, is DGGITQSPKYLFRKEGQNVTLSCEQNLNHDAMYWYRQDPGQGLRLIYYSQIVNDFQKGDIAEGYSVSREKKESFPLTVTSAQKNPTAFYLCASSISRVQVYGYTFGSGTRLTVV.